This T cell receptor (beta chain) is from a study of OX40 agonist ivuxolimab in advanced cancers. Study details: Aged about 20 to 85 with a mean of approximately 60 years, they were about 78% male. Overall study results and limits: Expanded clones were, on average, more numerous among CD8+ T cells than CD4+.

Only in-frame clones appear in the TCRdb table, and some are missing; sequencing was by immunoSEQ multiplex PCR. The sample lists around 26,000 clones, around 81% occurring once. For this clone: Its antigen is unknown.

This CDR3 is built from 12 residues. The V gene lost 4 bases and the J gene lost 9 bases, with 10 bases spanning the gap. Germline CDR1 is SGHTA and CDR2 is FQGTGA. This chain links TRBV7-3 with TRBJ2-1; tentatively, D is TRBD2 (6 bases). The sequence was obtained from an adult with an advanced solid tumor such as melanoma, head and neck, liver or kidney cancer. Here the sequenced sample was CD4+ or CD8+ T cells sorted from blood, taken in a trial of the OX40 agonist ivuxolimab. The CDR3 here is CASSSTSTEQFF. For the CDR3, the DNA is TGTGCCAGCAGCTCGACTAGTACTGAGCAGTTCTTC. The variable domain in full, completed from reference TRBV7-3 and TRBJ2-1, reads GAGVSQTPSNKVTEKGKYVELRCDPISGHTALYWYRQSLGQGPEFLIYFQGTGAADDSGLPNDRFFAVRPEGSVSTLKIQRTERGDSAVYLCASSSTSTEQFFGPGTRLTVL.